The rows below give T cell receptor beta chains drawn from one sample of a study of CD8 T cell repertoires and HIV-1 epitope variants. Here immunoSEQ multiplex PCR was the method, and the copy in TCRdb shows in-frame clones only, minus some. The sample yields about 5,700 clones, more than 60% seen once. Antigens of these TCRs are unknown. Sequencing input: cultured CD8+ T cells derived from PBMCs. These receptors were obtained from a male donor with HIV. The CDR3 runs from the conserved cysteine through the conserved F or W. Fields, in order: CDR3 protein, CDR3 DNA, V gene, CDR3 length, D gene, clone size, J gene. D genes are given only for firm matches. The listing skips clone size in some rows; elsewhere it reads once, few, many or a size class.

CDR3: CASSSLGGLYTDTQYF; DNA: TGTGCCAGCAGCTCTCTGGGGGGTCTATACACAGATACGCAGTATTTT; V: TRBV27; length: 16; D: NA; size: NA; J: TRBJ2-3
CDR3: CASSLERGSSYNEQFF; DNA: TGTGCCAGCAGCTTGGAGCGGGGGAGCTCCTACAATGAGCAGTTCTTC; V: TRBV5-6; length: 16; D: TRBD2; size: few; J: TRBJ2-1
CDR3: CASSVGTGENYGYTF; DNA: TGTGCCAGCAGCGTAGGGACAGGGGAGAACTATGGCTACACCTTC; V: TRBV9; length: 15; D: TRBD1; size: NA; J: TRBJ1-2
CDR3: CASSPEMNTGELFF; DNA: TGTGCCAGCAGCCCGGAGATGAACACCGGGGAGCTGTTTTTT; V: TRBV5-6; length: 14; D: NA; size: few; J: TRBJ2-2
CDR3: CASTGGGTAKYEQYF; DNA: TGTGCCAGCACCGGAGGGGGGACAGCGAAGTACGAGCAGTACTTC; V: TRBV6-1; length: 15; D: NA; size: NA; J: TRBJ2-7
CDR3: CASSLEVQGYTGELFF; DNA: TGTGCCAGCAGCTTAGAAGTACAGGGGTACACCGGGGAGCTGTTTTTT; V: TRBV11-2; length: 16; D: TRBD1; size: NA; J: TRBJ2-2
CDR3: CASSADGYSGNTIYF; DNA: TGTGCCAGCAGTGCGGACGGATACTCTGGAAACACCATATATTTT; V: TRBV27; length: 15; D: NA; size: NA; J: TRBJ1-3
CDR3: CSVDRARTEAFF; DNA: TGCAGCGTTGACAGGGCTAGGACTGAAGCTTTCTTT; V: TRBV29-1; length: 12; D: NA; size: NA; J: TRBJ1-1
CDR3: CASSYSFGEVHNGYTF; DNA: TGTGCCAGCAGTTATTCGTTCGGGGAGGTGCATAATGGCTACACCTTC; V: TRBV6-5; length: 16; D: NA; size: NA; J: TRBJ1-2
CDR3: CASSLGGSEQYF; DNA: TGTGCCAGCAGTTTAGGGGGTAGCGAGCAGTACTTC; V: TRBV27; length: 12; D: NA; size: NA; J: TRBJ2-7
CDR3: CASASPRDENTQYF; DNA: TGTGCCAGCGCCTCCCCCCGGGATGAAAATACGCAGTATTTT; V: TRBV28; length: 14; D: NA; size: NA; J: TRBJ2-3